Shown below are 15 T cell receptor beta chains from a single sample sequenced in a study of blood T cell repertoires in COVID-19. TCRdb's table, derived via immunoSEQ multiplex PCR, lists solely in-frame clones and lacks some. The sample lists about 270,000 clones; more than 85% were seen once. The material sequenced was peripheral blood. The receptors were sampled from a person aged 18 to 29 with COVID-19, enrolled during active disease.

This clone showed up many times. The V and J genes are TRBV27 and TRBJ1-3; 8 bases agree with TRBD1. The CDR3 runs to 17 residues. The J segment lost 0 bases and the V segment lost 6 bases, leaving 10 bases of the junction unmatched. Germline assignment: CDR1 MNHEY and CDR2 SMNVEV (reference sequence). CDR3 region: CASSQRQGWFSGNTIYF. CDR3 bases: TGTGCCAGCAGCCAAAGACAGGGGTGGTTCTCTGGAAACACCATATATTTT.

As for this clone: The sample carries other DNA sequences with the same CDR3. The chain uses TRBV30 and TRBJ2-7; D possibly corresponds to TRBD2 (6 bases). The V gene's germline CDR1 is GTSNPN and CDR2 SVGIG (reference sequence). CDR3 length: 12 residues. Trimming removed 5 bases at V and 2 bases at J, with 10 bases between. The CDR3 region is CAWSGGAYEQYF. CDR3 sequence (DNA): TGTGCCTGGTCGGGCGGGGCCTACGAGCAGTACTTC.

J is TRBJ1-2 and V is TRBV19; unclear D gene. CDR1 LNHDA and CDR2 SQIVND come from the germline V gene (reference sequence). CDR3 length equals 14 residues. The germline V and J ends were trimmed by 5 bases and 5 bases, with 15 bases remaining between them. The CDR3 DNA follows: TGTGCCAGTAGTCGAGGTGAATTCTCGTATGGCTACACCTTC. This translates into CASSRGEFSYGYTF.

The rearrangement joins TRBV7-2 to TRBJ1-6; D remains ambiguous. Trimming cost V 6 bases and J 7 bases, with 7 bases left between them. CDR1 SGHTA and CDR2 FQGNSA come from the germline V gene. This CDR3 has 12 residues. DNA for the CDR3: TGTGCCAGCAGTGTCAGGAATTCACCCCTCCACTTT. Its translation: CASSVRNSPLHF.

This clone came up once. The chain links TRBV11-3 to TRBJ2-7; TRBD2 matches 7 bases. CDR1 and CDR2 from the germline V gene are SGHNT and YENEEA. The CDR3 runs to 15 residues. V trimming: 1 base; J trimming: 0 bases; junction bases outside the gene matches: 3. The CDR3 loop reads CASSLGRESSYEQYF. The CDR3 bases are TGTGCCAGCAGCTTAGGGCGGGAGAGCTCCTACGAGCAGTACTTC. Supplemented by reference TRBV11-3 and TRBJ2-7, the full variable domain reads EAGVVQSPRYKIIEKKQPVAFWCNPISGHNTLYWYLQNLGQGPELLIRYENEEAVDDSQLPKDRFSAERLKGVDSTLKIQPAELGDSAVYLCASSLGRESSYEQYFGPGTRLTVT.

This clone was detected once. The chain recombines TRBV6-6 with TRBJ1-5; no firm D call. V was pared by 5 bases and J by 4 bases, with 12 bases between. Germline loops: CDR1 MNHNY, CDR2 SVGAGI (reference sequence). The CDR3 runs 14 residues. CDR3 region: CASSPRRQNQPQHF. CDR3 DNA sequence: TGTGCCAGCAGTCCACGGCGACAAAATCAGCCCCAGCATTTT.

This clone was counted once. The chain joins TRBV5-1 to TRBJ1-3; D remains unclear. From germline, CDR1 is SGHRS and CDR2 YFSETQ. The CDR3 is 13 amino acids. Trimming pared 6 bases from V and 8 bases from J, leaving 15 bases between. The CDR3 sequence: CASTSTIEDTIYF. CDR3 coding DNA: TGCGCCAGCACCTCAACAATAGAGGACACCATATATTTT.

The chain joins TRBV19 to TRBJ2-3; TRBD2 matches 12 bases. With V trimmed by 3 bases and J by 8 bases, 3 bases remained unmatched. This CDR3 comprises 14 residues. CDR1 and CDR2 from the germline V gene are LNHDA and SQIVND (reference sequence). The chain's CDR3 is CASSILAGGFTQYF. DNA for the CDR3: TGTGCCAGTAGTATCCTAGCGGGAGGGTTTACGCAGTATTTT.

V gene TRBV25-1 combines with J gene TRBJ1-1, with unresolved D. The CDR3 is 13 amino acids. The V gene lost 9 bases and the J gene lost 0 bases, with 11 bases spanning the gap. CDR1 MGHDK and CDR2 SYGVNS come from the germline V gene. CDR3 sequence: CARIRGLNTEAFF. The CDR3 nucleotides read TGTGCCAGGATCAGAGGTTTGAACACTGAAGCTTTCTTT.

This rearrangement joins TRBV5-1 to TRBJ2-2; possibly TRBD2 for D (6 bases). CDR3 length equals 15 residues. V gave up 4 bases and J gave up 1 base, with 11 bases separating them. Per germline, CDR1 SGHRS and CDR2 YFSETQ. The CDR3, as DNA: TGCGCCAGCAGCCCCGGGACTGTGAACACCGGGGAGCTGTTTTTT. It translates to CASSPGTVNTGELFF. The whole variable domain, filled in from reference TRBV5-1 and TRBJ2-2, reads KAGVTQTPRYLIKTRGQQVTLSCSPISGHRSVSWYQQTPGQGLQFLFEYFSETQRNKGNFPGRFSGRQFSNSRSEMNVSTLELGDSALYLCASSPGTVNTGELFFGEGSRLTVL.

The rearrangement joins TRBV2 to TRBJ2-3, with 9 bases fitting TRBD2. The CDR3 extends over 17 amino acids. Germline V gene sequence: CDR1 SNHLY, CDR2 FYNNEI. The ends lost 4 bases at V and 1 base at J; junction bases unmatched: 9. The CDR3 reads CASSVGGREIGTDTQYF. In nucleotides, the CDR3 is TGTGCCAGCAGTGTTGGCGGGAGGGAAATAGGCACAGATACGCAGTATTTT.

V is TRBV27 and J is TRBJ2-3, with 10 bases aligning to TRBD2. Germline values: CDR1 MNHEY, CDR2 SMNVEV (reference sequence). Losses at the gene ends were 2 bases for V and 5 bases for J; bases not matched to a gene: 4. The CDR3 loop spans 15 amino acids. CDR3 amino acids: CASSLLAGDGDTQYF. CDR3 coding DNA: TGTGCCAGCAGTTTACTAGCGGGAGATGGAGATACGCAGTATTTT.

The chain combines TRBV5-1 with TRBJ1-1; the D gene is possibly TRBD1 (6 bases). This CDR3 spans 14 amino acids. The V gene lost 0 bases and the J gene lost 5 bases, with 11 bases spanning the gap. CDR1 is SGHRS and CDR2 is YFSETQ in the germline V gene. DNA of the CDR3: TGCGCCAGCAGCTTGGGCTCAGGGGTGACTGAAGCTTTCTTT. This encodes CASSLGSGVTEAFF.

The chain is built from TRBV7-3 and TRBJ2-2; 7 nucleotides agree with TRBD2. CDR3 length: 17 residues. V gave up 4 bases and J gave up 2 bases; unmatched junction bases: 10. In germline, CDR1 is SGHTA, CDR2 FQGTGA. CDR3 residues: CASSSRGEGLNTGELFF. The CDR3 DNA sequence: TGTGCCAGCAGCTCAAGAGGGGAGGGATTAAACACCGGGGAGCTGTTTTTT.

V usage is TRBV27 and J usage is TRBJ2-6; unclear D gene. V dropped 6 bases and J dropped 0 bases, with 12 bases sitting between them. The CDR3 is 16 residues long. CDR1 is MNHEY, CDR2 SMNVEV, per germline (reference sequence). CDR3 sequence: CASSELPLSGANVLTF. CDR3 in DNA: TGTGCCAGCAGCGAACTCCCACTCTCTGGGGCCAACGTCCTGACTTTC. Supplemented by reference TRBV27 and TRBJ2-6, the full variable domain reads EAQVTQNPRYLITVTGKKLTVTCSQNMNHEYMSWYRQDPGLGLRQIYYSMNVEVTDKGDVPEGYKVSRKEKRNFPLILESPSPNQTSLYFCASSELPLSGANVLTFGAGSRLTVL.